This TCR beta chain was captured in a study of blood T cell repertoires in COVID-19. Clones were read by immunoSEQ multiplex PCR, and TCRdb kept only the in-frame ones, dropping some. This table holds around 280,000 clones, around nine tenths found once. Trimming removed 9 bases from V and 0 bases from J; junction bases left unmatched: 6. From germline, CDR1 is MDHEN and CDR2 SYDVKM. The CDR3 covers 14 residues. Cohort 3 donors were reported recovered after two negative PCRs, clearance, or symptom resolution. V is TRBV28 and J is TRBJ2-7, with 9 nucleotides matching TRBD1. This clonotype was obtained from a woman aged 40-49 years who had recovered from COVID-19. Sequencing input: PBMCs or T cells enriched from blood (not recorded which). CDR3 in DNA: TGTGCCAGTAGAGGACAGGGGAGCTCCTACGAGCAGTACTTC. Protein sequence: CASRGQGSSYEQYF.